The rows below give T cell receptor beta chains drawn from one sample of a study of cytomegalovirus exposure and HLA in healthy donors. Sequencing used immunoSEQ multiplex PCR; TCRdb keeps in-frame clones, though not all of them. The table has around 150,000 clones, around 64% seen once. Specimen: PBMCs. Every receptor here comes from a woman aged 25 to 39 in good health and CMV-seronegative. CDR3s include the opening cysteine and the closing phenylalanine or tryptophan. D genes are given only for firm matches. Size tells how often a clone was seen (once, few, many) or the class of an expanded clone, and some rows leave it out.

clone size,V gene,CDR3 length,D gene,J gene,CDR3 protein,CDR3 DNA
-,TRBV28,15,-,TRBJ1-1,CASSPGHGMNTEAFF,TGTGCCAGCAGTCCAGGACATGGGATGAACACTGAAGCTTTCTTT
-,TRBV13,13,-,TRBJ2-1,CASSPTDLDEQFF,TGTGCCAGCAGCCCGACCGACTTAGATGAGCAGTTCTTC
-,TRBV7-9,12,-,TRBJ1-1,CASSLGHSEAFF,TGTGCCAGCAGCTTAGGGCACAGTGAAGCTTTCTTT
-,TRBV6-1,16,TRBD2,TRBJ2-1,CASSEMIAGGDNEQFF,TGTGCCAGCAGTGAAATGATAGCGGGAGGAGACAATGAGCAGTTCTTC
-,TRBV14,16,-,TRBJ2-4,CASSQGRGLAKNIQYF,TGTGCCAGCAGCCAGGGGAGAGGGCTAGCCAAAAACATTCAGTACTTC
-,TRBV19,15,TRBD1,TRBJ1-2,CASSVGQGAGYGYTF,TGTGCCAGTAGTGTCGGACAGGGCGCAGGCTATGGCTACACCTTC
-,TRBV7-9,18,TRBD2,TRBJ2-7,CASSLAYYRGRANYEQYF,TGTGCCAGCAGCTTAGCGTATTACCGCGGGAGGGCAAACTACGAGCAGTACTTC
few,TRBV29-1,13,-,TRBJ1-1,CSVEEFMNTEAFF,TGCAGCGTTGAAGAATTCATGAACACTGAAGCTTTCTTT
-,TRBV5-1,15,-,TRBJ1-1,CASSLGAGVRTEAFF,TGCGCCAGCAGCTTGGGGGCAGGGGTGAGGACTGAAGCTTTCTTT
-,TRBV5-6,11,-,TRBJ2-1,CASSLYNEQFF,TGTGCCAGCAGCCTCTACAATGAGCAGTTCTTC
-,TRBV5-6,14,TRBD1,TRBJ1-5,CASSAGGWDQPQHF,TGTGCCAGCTCCGCAGGGGGGTGGGATCAGCCCCAGCATTTT
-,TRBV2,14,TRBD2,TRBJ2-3,CASSLMRGGDTQYF,TGTGCCAGCAGTCTTATGCGGGGGGGCGATACGCAGTATTTT
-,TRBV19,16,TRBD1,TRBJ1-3,CASSFGTANSGNTIYF,TGTGCCAGTAGTTTCGGGACAGCGAACTCTGGAAACACCATATATTTT
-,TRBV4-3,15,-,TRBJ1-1,CASSRMGLMNTEAFF,TGCGCCAGCAGCCGGATGGGACTGATGAACACTGAAGCTTTCTTT
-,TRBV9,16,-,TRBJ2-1,CASSEGELSSYNEQFF,TGTGCCAGCAGCGAGGGGGAACTAAGCTCCTACAATGAGCAGTTCTTC
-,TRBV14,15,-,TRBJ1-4,CASSHTVGANEKLFF,TGTGCCAGCAGCCATACAGTCGGTGCGAATGAAAAACTGTTTTTT
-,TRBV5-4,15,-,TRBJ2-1,CASSLDSTTYNEQFF,TGTGCCAGCAGCTTGGATAGTACTACCTACAATGAGCAGTTCTTC
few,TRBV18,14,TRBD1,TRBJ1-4,CASSRTGENEKLFF,TGTGCCAGCTCAAGGACAGGGGAGAATGAAAAACTGTTTTTT
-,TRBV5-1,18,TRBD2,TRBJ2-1,CASSPTSGRVSSYNEQFF,TGCGCCAGCAGCCCGACTAGCGGGAGGGTAAGCTCCTACAATGAGCAGTTCTTC
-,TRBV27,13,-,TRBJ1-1,CASSLARRSEAFF,TGTGCCAGCAGTTTAGCGCGCAGGTCTGAAGCTTTCTTT
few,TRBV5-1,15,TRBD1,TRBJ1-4,CASSPRQGGLEKLFF,TGCGCCAGCAGCCCCAGACAGGGAGGCCTAGAAAAACTGTTTTTT
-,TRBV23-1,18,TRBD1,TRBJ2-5,CASKARDRVGALQETQYF,TGCGCCAGCAAGGCCCGAGACAGGGTTGGTGCCCTCCAAGAGACCCAGTACTTC
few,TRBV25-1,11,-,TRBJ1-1,CASSEATEAFF,TGTGCCAGCAGTGAAGCGACTGAAGCTTTCTTT
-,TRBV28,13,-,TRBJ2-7,CASSLGPVYEQYF,TGTGCCAGCAGTTTAGGGCCTGTCTACGAGCAGTACTTC
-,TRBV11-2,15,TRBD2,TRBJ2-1,CASSLGTSAWGEQFF,TGTGCCAGCAGCCTCGGGACTAGCGCTTGGGGGGAGCAGTTCTTC
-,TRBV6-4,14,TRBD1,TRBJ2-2,CAGNRDRDTGELFF,TGTGCCGGGAACCGGGACAGGGACACCGGGGAGCTGTTTTTT
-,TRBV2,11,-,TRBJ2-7,CASSTGYEQYF,TGTGCCAGCAGTACAGGGTACGAGCAGTACTTC
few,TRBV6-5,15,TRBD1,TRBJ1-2,CASSRPGTGNYGYTF,TGTGCCAGCAGTCGTCCCGGGACAGGGAACTATGGCTACACCTTC
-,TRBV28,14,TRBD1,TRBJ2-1,CASSFRGRGNEQFF,TGTGCCAGCAGTTTCAGGGGGCGAGGCAATGAGCAGTTCTTC
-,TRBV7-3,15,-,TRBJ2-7,CASSLNRVTSYEQYF,TGTGCCAGCAGCTTAAACAGGGTGACCTCCTACGAGCAGTACTTC
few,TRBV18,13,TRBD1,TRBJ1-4,CASSPQTGGKLFF,TGTGCCAGCTCGCCACAGACAGGGGGAAAACTGTTTTTT
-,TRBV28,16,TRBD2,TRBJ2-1,CASSLPVAGGGNEQFF,TGTGCCAGCAGCCTACCAGTAGCGGGAGGGGGGAATGAGCAGTTCTTC
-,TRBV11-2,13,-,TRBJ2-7,CASSTYNSYEQYF,TGTGCCAGCAGCACGTACAACTCCTACGAGCAGTACTTC
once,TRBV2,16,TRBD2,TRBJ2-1,CASLPAGGGSYNEQFF,TGTGCCAGCCTCCCGGCTGGGGGGGGATCATACAATGAGCAGTTCTTC
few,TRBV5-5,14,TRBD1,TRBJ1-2,CASSPGGRYYGYTF,TGTGCCAGCAGCCCAGGGGGTCGATACTATGGCTACACCTTC
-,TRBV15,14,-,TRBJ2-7,CATSREDRAYEQYF,TGTGCCACCAGCAGAGAGGACAGAGCCTACGAGCAGTACTTC
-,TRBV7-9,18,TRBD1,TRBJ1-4,CSIPASTGTAIGDEKLFF,TGTTCCATCCCCGCTTCTACCGGGACAGCCATAGGGGATGAAAAACTGTTTTTT
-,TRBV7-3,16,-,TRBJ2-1,CASSLRGAVRGNEQFF,TGTGCCAGCAGCTTAAGGGGGGCAGTCAGGGGGAACGAGCAGTTCTTC
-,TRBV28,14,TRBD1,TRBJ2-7,CASSSGQAAGEQYF,TGTGCCAGCAGTTCGGGACAGGCGGCAGGCGAGCAGTACTTC
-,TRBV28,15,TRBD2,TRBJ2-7,CASTPDWEGTYEQYF,TGTGCCAGCACCCCTGACTGGGAGGGGACCTACGAGCAGTACTTC
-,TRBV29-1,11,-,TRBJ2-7,CSVARGNEQYF,TGCAGCGTTGCAAGGGGAAACGAGCAGTACTTC
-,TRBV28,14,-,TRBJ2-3,CASSVGTGADTQYF,TGTGCCAGCTCGGTGGGGACGGGGGCAGATACGCAGTATTTT
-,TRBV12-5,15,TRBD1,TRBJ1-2,CASAPPLTGSYGYTF,TGTGCTAGTGCCCCCCCCCTGACAGGGAGCTATGGCTACACCTTC
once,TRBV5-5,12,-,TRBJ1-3,CASSLAGNTIYF,TGTGCCAGCAGCTTGGCAGGAAACACCATATATTTT
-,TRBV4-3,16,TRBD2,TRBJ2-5,CASSQGTSGSGETQYF,TGCGCCAGCAGCCAAGGGACTAGCGGGAGCGGGGAGACCCAGTACTTC
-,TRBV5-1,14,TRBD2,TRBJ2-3,CASSLRTSDDTQYF,TGCGCCAGCAGCTTACGGACTAGCGACGATACGCAGTATTTT
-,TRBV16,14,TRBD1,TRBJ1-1,CASSQSAGGTEAFF,TGTGCCAGCAGCCAATCCGCAGGGGGCACTGAAGCTTTCTTT
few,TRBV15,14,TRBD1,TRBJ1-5,CATSRDRENQPQHF,TGTGCCACCAGCCGCGACAGGGAGAATCAGCCCCAGCATTTT
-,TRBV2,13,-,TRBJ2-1,CASSVAPGNEQFF,TGTGCCAGCAGTGTCGCGCCGGGCAATGAGCAGTTCTTC
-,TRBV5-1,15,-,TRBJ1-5,CASSSSSGSNQPQHF,TGCGCCAGCAGCTCCTCCTCAGGGTCAAATCAGCCCCAGCATTTT
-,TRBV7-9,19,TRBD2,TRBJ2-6,CASSSLAGGPIYGANVLTF,TGTGCCAGCAGCTCCCTAGCGGGAGGGCCTATATATGGGGCCAACGTCCTGACTTTC
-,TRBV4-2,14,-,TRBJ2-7,CASSQGVFSYEQYF,TGTGCCAGCAGCCAAGGCGTATTCTCCTACGAGCAGTACTTC
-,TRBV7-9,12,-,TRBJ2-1,CASSSPGSEQFF,TGTGCCAGCAGCTCGCCCGGGAGTGAGCAGTTCTTC
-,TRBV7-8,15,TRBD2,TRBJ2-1,CASSSTSGTYNEQFF,TGTGCCAGCAGCTCGACTAGCGGGACCTACAATGAGCAGTTCTTC
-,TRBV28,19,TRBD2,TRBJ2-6,CASSPGLAGISSGANVLTF,TGTGCCAGCAGTCCCGGACTAGCGGGGATCAGCTCTGGGGCCAACGTCCTGACTTTC
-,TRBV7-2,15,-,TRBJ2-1,CASSLGSLLRDEQFF,TGTGCCAGCAGCTTAGGTTCGCTACTGCGGGATGAGCAGTTCTTC
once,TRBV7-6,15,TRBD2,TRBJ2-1,CASSPWTSGADEQFF,TGTGCCAGCAGCCCATGGACTAGCGGGGCGGATGAGCAGTTCTTC
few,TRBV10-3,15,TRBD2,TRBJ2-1,CAITPGTSSYNEQFF,TGTGCCATTACTCCCGGGACTAGCTCCTACAATGAGCAGTTCTTC
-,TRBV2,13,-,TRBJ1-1,CASIRVGNTEAFF,TGTGCCAGCATCAGGGTCGGGAACACTGAAGCTTTCTTT